A single sample is the source of the 32 T cell receptor beta chains below, sequenced in a study of OX40 agonist ivuxolimab in advanced cancers. Receptor libraries were prepared by the immunoSEQ multiplex PCR assay. This is the immuneACCESS table as TCRdb keeps it, with only in-frame sequences that have V and J called. A part of the clones is gone; compared with another copy, unresolved V genes explain less than half, and the rest is unexplained. The sample has around 70,000 clones on record, around 83% of them singletons. The top ten constitute more than 6.5% of the sample. This material consisted of CD4+ or CD8+ T cells sorted from blood, taken in a trial of the OX40 agonist ivuxolimab. Every receptor here comes from an adult with an advanced solid tumor such as melanoma, head and neck, liver or kidney cancer.

The chain recombines TRBV10-3 with TRBJ2-5; either TRBD1 or TRBD2 may fit D (5 bases each). The V end lost 6 bases, the J end lost 2 bases, and 10 bases lay between the germline ends. This CDR3 is built from 13 residues. CDR1 and CDR2 from the germline V gene are ENHRY and SYGVKD. The CDR3 reads CAISRDAQETQYF. CDR3 bases: TGTGCCATCAGCCGGGACGCACAAGAGACCCAGTACTTC.

CDR3 coding DNA: TGCGCCAGCAGCCCTTCCGGGACAGGGGGCCTCTTCGCTGAAGCTTTCTTT. This codes for CASSPSGTGGLFAEAFF. The chain is built from TRBV4-3 and TRBJ1-1; 12 bases agree with TRBD1. The CDR3 runs 17 residues. The germline V gene encodes CDR1 LGHNA and CDR2 YSLEER. V shed 4 bases, J shed 6 bases, and the junction held 12 bases outside the gene matches.

The V gene is TRBV23-1, the J gene TRBJ2-6; the match to TRBD1 covers 10 bases. TRBV23-1 qualifies as an ORF whose function is uncertain. V lost 7 bases, J lost 2 bases, and 11 bases stayed unmatched. The CDR3 has 18 residues. CDR3 sequence reads: CASNDRDRGVPGANVLTF. CDR3 DNA sequence: TGCGCCAGCAACGACCGGGACAGGGGCGTGCCTGGGGCCAACGTCCTGACTTTC.

The rearrangement joins TRBV7-3 to TRBJ2-1, with D perhaps matching TRBD1 or TRBD2 (5 bases each). CDR1 SGHTA and CDR2 FQGTGA come from the germline V gene. Trimming removed 5 bases from V and 5 bases from J, with 16 bases in between. CDR3 size: 15 residues. DNA for the CDR3: TGTGCCAGCAGCCCAACGGGACCGTTGAACAATGAGCAGTTCTTC. Encoded protein: CASSPTGPLNNEQFF.

This sequence joins TRBV10-3 and TRBJ1-2; D ambiguous. Trimming left V 0 bases short and J 4 bases short, with 9 bases between. This CDR3 has 14 amino acids. Germline V gene sequence: CDR1 ENHRY, CDR2 SYGVKD. This chain's CDR3 is CAISESIGFYGYTF. CDR3 nucleotides: TGTGCCATCAGTGAGTCGATAGGGTTCTATGGCTACACCTTC.

This chain links TRBV29-1 with TRBJ1-1; weak D call: TRBD1 (5 bases). The CDR3 contains 11 residues. The V and J ends lost 6 bases and 6 bases respectively, with 11 bases between them. Germline assignment: CDR1 SQVTM and CDR2 ANQGSEA. In nucleotides, the CDR3 is TGCAGCGTGGGGGGGAAGGCTGAAGCTTTCTTT. It yields the protein CSVGGKAEAFF.

This rearrangement joins TRBV20-1 to TRBJ1-2; D is uncertain. The CDR3 extends over 11 amino acids. Deletions cut 0 bases from V and 8 bases from J, with 7 bases between. Germline lookup yields CDR1 DFQATT and CDR2 SNEGSKA (reference sequence). The CDR3 sequence: CSARDPRGYTF. In nucleotides, the CDR3 is TGCAGTGCTAGAGATCCTAGGGGCTACACCTTC.

This rearrangement joins TRBV30 to TRBJ2-1; D gene ambiguous. Germline CDR1 is GTSNPN and CDR2 is SVGIG (reference sequence). V was shortened by 6 bases and J by 0 bases, with 15 bases between the two germline ends. The CDR3 loop spans 15 amino acids. This CDR3 is CACHVGSSSYNEQFF. The CDR3 nucleotides are TGTGCCTGCCACGTGGGCTCGAGCTCCTACAATGAGCAGTTCTTC.

V and J are TRBV9 and TRBJ2-2; the match to TRBD2 covers 8 bases. J was trimmed by 5 bases and V by 4 bases; bases with no gene match: 13. Germline CDR1 and CDR2: SGDLS and YYNGEE. The CDR3 is made up of 17 amino acids. The CDR3 is CASSPDRPGGRTGELFF. Written as DNA, the CDR3 is TGTGCCAGCAGCCCCGACAGACCGGGAGGGCGGACCGGGGAGCTGTTTTTT.

The chain links TRBV5-1 to TRBJ1-1; D is undetermined. Germline V gives CDR1 SGHRS, CDR2 YFSETQ. V lost 4 bases and J 3 bases, leaving 13 bases between the germline ends. CDR3 length: 14 residues. The CDR3 loop reads CASSTDGSDTEAFF. The CDR3 bases are TGCGCCAGCAGCACAGATGGGTCCGACACTGAAGCTTTCTTT.

The CDR3 DNA is TGTGCCAGCAGCTCGACGGGACTAGCCAGTAACGAGCAGTACTTC. It encodes CASSSTGLASNEQYF. The chain is built from TRBV7-6 and TRBJ2-7, with 9 nucleotides matching TRBD2. The CDR3 is 15 amino acids. The germline gives CDR1 SGHVS, CDR2 FNYEAQ. Trimming took 4 bases from V and 5 from J; bases not matched to a gene: 9.

The chain employs TRBV5-8 and TRBJ1-1; tentative D call: TRBD1 (5 bases). V shed 0 bases and J shed 3 bases, with 9 bases lying between them. Germline CDR1 SGHTS, CDR2 YDEGEE. The length of the CDR3 is 14 residues. The CDR3 loop reads CASSLEGRDTEAFF. The CDR3 DNA reads TGTGCCAGCAGCTTGGAGGGCAGGGACACTGAAGCTTTCTTT.

This chain joins TRBV10-1 and TRBJ1-4; perhaps TRBD1 as D (5 bases). This CDR3 has 14 amino acids. V dropped 0 bases and J dropped 7 bases, with 9 bases sitting between them. The germline gives CDR1 WNHNN, CDR2 SYGVQD (reference sequence). The CDR3 is CASSESRQSEKLFF. The CDR3 DNA is TGCGCCAGCAGTGAGTCGAGACAGAGTGAAAAACTGTTTTTT.

This clone showed up just a few times. V and J are TRBV2 and TRBJ2-3, with a possible D match to TRBD2 (6 bases). Germline assignment: CDR1 SNHLY and CDR2 FYNNEI. This CDR3 region has 19 residues. The V gene lost 4 bases and the J gene lost 7 bases, with 30 bases spanning the gap. CDR3 region: CASSVHRFQTGGAVYTQYF. Here the CDR3 DNA reads TGTGCCAGCAGTGTTCACCGTTTTCAGACTGGCGGGGCCGTTTATACGCAGTATTTT. Supplemented by reference TRBV2 and TRBJ2-3, the full variable domain reads EPEVTQTPSHQVTQMGQEVILRCVPISNHLYFYWYRQILGQKVEFLVSFYNNEISEKSEIFDDQFSVERPDGSNFTLKIRSTKLEDSAMYFCASSVHRFQTGGAVYTQYFGPGTRLTVL.

V and J are TRBV7-2 and TRBJ2-5; no clear D. Near its end, the DNA agrees better with TRBJ2-7, so the J call may be wrong. Looked up from germline, CDR1 is SGHTA and CDR2 is FQGNSA. CDR3 length: 14 amino acids. Here the CDR3 DNA reads TGTGCCAGCAGCTTGAGTGGAGCCTCCTACGAGCAGTACTTC. Translating it yields CASSLSGASYEQYF.

A single count supports this clone. The rearrangement uses TRBV10-3 and TRBJ2-1, with TRBD1 matching 7 bases. V was pared by 8 bases and J by 0 bases, with 7 bases of the junction left unmatched. From germline, CDR1 is ENHRY and CDR2 SYGVKD. This CDR3 comprises 15 residues. In DNA, the CDR3 is TGTGCCATCGGTGGACAGGACAGCTCCTACAATGAGCAGTTCTTC. Translation gives CAIGGQDSSYNEQFF.

The chain has TRBV27 and TRBJ2-1, with unresolved D. The germline V and J ends were trimmed by 3 bases and 2 bases, with 5 bases remaining between them. This CDR3 contains 13 residues. Germline CDR1 reads MNHEY; CDR2 reads SMNVEV (reference sequence). The CDR3 nucleotides read TGTGCCAGCAGTTTTACAGCCTACAATGAGCAGTTCTTC. Translating gives CASSFTAYNEQFF.

This clone showed up just a few times. The DNA for the CDR3 is TGTGCCAGCAGCTTAGAGGGTCAGGGAGACACTGAAGCTTTCTTT. Translation: CASSLEGQGDTEAFF. The V gene is TRBV7-9, the J gene TRBJ1-1, with D tentatively TRBD1 (5 bases). The V gene's germline CDR1 is SEHNR and CDR2 FQNEAQ (reference sequence). V shed 1 base and J shed 3 bases, with 12 bases lying between them. The CDR3 is 15 residues long.

This CDR3 is CASSIQGQGPGNTIYF. The CDR3 DNA follows: TGTGCCAGCAGCATTCAGGGACAGGGTCCTGGAAACACCATATATTTT. The chain recombines TRBV7-9 with TRBJ1-3; 9 bases map to TRBD1. Germline trimming cut 5 bases from V and 2 bases from J; bases unmatched to any gene: 7. This CDR3 spans 16 amino acids. Per germline, CDR1 SEHNR and CDR2 FQNEAQ (reference sequence).

The chain uses TRBV27 and TRBJ2-7; D gene unclear. This CDR3 spans 14 amino acids. Germline V gene lookup returns CDR1 MNHEY and CDR2 SMNVEV (reference sequence). V lost 6 bases, J lost 1 base, and 13 bases lay in between. Here the CDR3 DNA reads TGTGCCAGCAGGTCCCTGCGTTTATCCTACGAGCAGTACTTC. Amino acid sequence: CASRSLRLSYEQYF.

The count of this clone is one. The chain couples TRBV30 to TRBJ2-4; 7 bases line up with TRBD2. The CDR3 covers 18 residues. Germline V gives CDR1 GTSNPN, CDR2 SVGIG (reference sequence). V lost 3 bases, J lost 2 bases, and 16 bases stayed unmatched. Here the CDR3 reads CAWSARGKREVTKNIQYF. Here the CDR3 DNA reads TGTGCCTGGAGCGCGCGGGGGAAGCGGGAAGTCACCAAAAACATTCAGTACTTC.

The J gene is TRBJ2-5, the V gene TRBV7-2; 10 nucleotides match TRBD2. Per germline, CDR1 SGHTA and CDR2 FQGNSA. V trimming: 8 bases; J trimming: 5 bases; junction bases outside the gene matches: 11. CDR3 length equals 15 residues. In nucleotides, the CDR3 is TGTGCCAGCGGCCCGGGACTAGCGAATATGGAGACCCAGTACTTC. Its translation: CASGPGLANMETQYF.

With regard to this clone: Germline and junction disagree at one end, which may indicate a read error. The J gene is TRBJ2-4, the V gene TRBV11-2; D is unclear. The germline V gene has CDR1 SGHAT and CDR2 FQNNGV. The CDR3 has 16 amino acids. CDR3 residues: CASSLDTGPAKNIQYF. CDR3 in DNA: TGTGCCAGCAGCCTAGACACGGGTCCGGCCAAAAACATTCAGTACTTC.

This rearrangement joins TRBV7-2 to TRBJ2-3; no clear D gene. The CDR3 consists of 13 residues. V lost 1 base and J 10 bases, leaving 12 bases between the germline ends. CDR1 and CDR2 (germline): SGHTA, FQGNSA. The CDR3 is CASSLEPQLPQYF. The CDR3 DNA reads as TGTGCCAGCAGCTTAGAACCCCAGCTCCCGCAGTATTTT.

This clone was recorded a few times. This chain connects TRBV2 to TRBJ1-5; D not certain. V shed 7 bases and J shed 6 bases, with 16 bases lying between them. The CDR3 has 14 amino acids. From germline, CDR1 is SNHLY and CDR2 FYNNEI. CDR3 in amino acids: CASKENTAAQPQHF. The DNA for the CDR3 is TGTGCCAGCAAGGAGAACACGGCGGCTCAGCCCCAGCATTTT.

This clone was picked up one time. CDR3 coding DNA: TGTGCCACACGACAGGCTTACTCCTACGAGCAGTACTTC. Translating gives CATRQAYSYEQYF. V usage is TRBV5-4 and J usage is TRBJ2-7; D is possibly TRBD1 (6 bases). Germline assignment: CDR1 SGHNT and CDR2 YYREEE (reference sequence). V was shortened by 9 bases and J by 0 bases, with 13 bases between the two germline ends. This CDR3 region has 13 residues.

The chain uses TRBV6-5 and TRBJ1-2; TRBD1 matches at 8 bases. The CDR3 covers 14 residues. Unmatched junction bases numbered 9, after V lost 6 bases and J lost 6 bases. From germline, CDR1 is MNHEY and CDR2 SVGAGI. The CDR3 sequence: CASSLTGGRNGYTF. In DNA, the CDR3 is TGTGCCAGCAGCCTAACAGGGGGTAGGAATGGCTACACCTTC.

This clone is a singleton in its sample. The V and J genes are TRBV6-1 and TRBJ1-2; no clear D. The V gene lost 2 bases and the J gene lost 6 bases, with 7 bases spanning the gap. The CDR3 is 12 amino acids. Germline V gene lookup returns CDR1 MNHNS and CDR2 SASEGT. The CDR3 nucleotides are TGTGCCAGCAGTGAAATTGGGAATGGCTACACCTTC. This codes for CASSEIGNGYTF.

The rearrangement uses TRBV19 and TRBJ2-6, with D unclear. Germline values: CDR1 LNHDA, CDR2 SQIVND (reference sequence). The CDR3 sequence is 14 residues long. The germline V and J ends were trimmed by 4 bases and 0 bases, with 4 bases remaining between them. CDR3 nucleotide sequence: TGTGCCAGTAGTAGGAACTCTGGGGCCAACGTCCTGACTTTC. Translating gives CASSRNSGANVLTF.

V and J are TRBV29-1 and TRBJ2-2; D may be TRBD2 (6 bases). This CDR3 has 12 residues. Trimming removed 4 bases from V and 7 bases from J, with 10 bases in between. Germline lookup yields CDR1 SQVTM and CDR2 ANQGSEA. CDR3: CSVALASGELFF. The CDR3 DNA is TGCAGCGTTGCACTAGCAAGCGGGGAGCTGTTTTTT.

For the CDR3, the DNA is TGTGCCAGCAGCCAAGGGCCGGGACAGGAGGCCTACGAGCAGTACTTC. It codes for CASSQGPGQEAYEQYF. This sequence joins TRBV4-2 and TRBJ2-7; 8 bases align to TRBD1. The germline CDR1 and CDR2 sequences are LGHNA and YNFKEQ. The CDR3 extends over 16 amino acids. J was trimmed by 2 bases and V by 1 base; bases with no gene match: 7.

The chain has TRBV18 and TRBJ2-2, with TRBD2 identical over 11 bases. Looked up from germline, CDR1 is KGHSH and CDR2 is LQKENI. This CDR3 is built from 16 residues. With V trimmed by 2 bases and J by 4 bases, 3 bases remained unmatched. Written as DNA, the CDR3 is TGTGCCAGCTCACCAGGGACTAGCGGTGCCACCGGGGAGCTGTTTTTT. It translates to CASSPGTSGATGELFF.